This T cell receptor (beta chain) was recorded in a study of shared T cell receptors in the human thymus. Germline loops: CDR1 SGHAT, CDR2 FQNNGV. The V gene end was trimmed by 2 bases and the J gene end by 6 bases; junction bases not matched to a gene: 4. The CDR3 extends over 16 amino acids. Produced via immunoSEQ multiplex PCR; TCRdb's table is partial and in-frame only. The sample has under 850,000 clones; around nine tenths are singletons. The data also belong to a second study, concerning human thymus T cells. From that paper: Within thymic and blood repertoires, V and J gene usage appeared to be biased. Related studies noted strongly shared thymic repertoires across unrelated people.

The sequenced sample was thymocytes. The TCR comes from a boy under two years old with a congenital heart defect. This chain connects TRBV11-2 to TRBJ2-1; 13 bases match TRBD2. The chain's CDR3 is CASSLRGLAGTNEQFF. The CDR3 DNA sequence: TGTGCCAGCAGCTTACGGGGACTAGCGGGAACCAATGAGCAGTTCTTC.